This entry lists 23 T cell receptor beta chains sequenced from one sample in a study of blood T cells in healthy people across ages. A second PCR, run for about 7 to 11 cycles, used a sample-barcoded 5' primer plus a J-beta primer mix. TCRdb processed the 5' RACE reads anew with MiXCR; each CDR3 protein has one entry. The sample records more than 1,400,000 distinct CDR3 sequences, about 40% being singletons. Sequenced: blood. The source is a woman aged 18-30 years in good health.

This clonotype has a count of ten or more. The chain joins TRBV6-5 to TRBJ2-1, with 13 bases identical to TRBD2. The J segment lost 3 bases and the V segment lost 2 bases, leaving 7 bases of the junction unmatched. This CDR3 contains 18 residues. The germline CDR1 and CDR2 sequences are MNHEY and SVGAGI. CDR3 amino acids: CASSYLRTSGSVYNEQFF. The CDR3 DNA follows: TGTGCCAGCAGTTACCTTCGGACTAGCGGGAGTGTCTACAATGAGCAGTTCTTC.

Notes on this clonotype: A much more abundant neighbour one base away suggests this may be a read error. The V call is TRBV10-2, the J call TRBJ2-7; D perhaps matches TRBD1 (6 bases). Trimming removed 3 bases at V and 2 bases at J, with 11 bases between. Germline CDR1 and CDR2: WSHSY and SAAADI. CDR3 length: 14 residues. The CDR3 coding sequence is TGCGCCAGCAGTGATTCACAGGGACCCTACGAGCAGTACTTC. It encodes CASSDSQGPYEQYF.

In this sample, this clonotype turned up a few times. The chain recombines TRBV28 with TRBJ2-5; TRBD1 is a possible D gene (6 bases). Germline CDR1 reads MDHEN; CDR2 reads SYDVKM. V lost 6 bases, J lost 2 bases, and 16 bases lay in between. This CDR3 comprises 15 residues. CDR3 protein: CASSSGQSHQETQYF. The CDR3 coding sequence is TGTGCCAGCAGCTCAGGACAGAGCCATCAAGAGACCCAGTACTTC.

The chain uses TRBV7-9 and TRBJ2-7; 7 bases line up with TRBD1. J was trimmed by 3 bases and V by 3 bases; bases with no gene match: 5. The CDR3 length is 14 residues. Germline assignment: CDR1 SEHNR and CDR2 FQNEAQ (reference sequence). The DNA for the CDR3 is TGTGCCAGCAGCTTCGTACAGGGGATCTACGAGCAGTACTTC. Amino acids: CASSFVQGIYEQYF.

The CDR3 region has the DNA TGCAGTGCTACCTATACCCAGGGCACAGATACGCAGTATTTT. Residues: CSATYTQGTDTQYF. The rearrangement links TRBV20-1 to TRBJ2-3; D is uncertain. Per the germline V gene, CDR1 is DFQATT and CDR2 is SNEGSKA (reference sequence). Between the trimmed V and J ends, which lost 4 bases and 1 base, there was a span of 12 bases. The CDR3 is made up of 14 amino acids.

This chain connects TRBV20-1 to TRBJ2-7; D possibly corresponds to TRBD1 (6 bases). Germline V gives CDR1 DFQATT, CDR2 SNEGSKA (reference sequence). The CDR3 has 14 residues. V was trimmed by 0 bases and J by 3 bases, leaving 12 bases between them. Here the CDR3 reads CSARDDRWNYEQYF. For the CDR3, the DNA is TGCAGTGCTAGAGACGACAGGTGGAACTACGAGCAGTACTTC.

The chain joins TRBV3-1 to TRBJ2-1; 14 nucleotides agree with TRBD2. CDR1 and CDR2 (germline): LGHDT, YNNKEL (reference sequence). The CDR3 loop spans 19 amino acids. The J segment lost 7 bases and the V segment lost 4 bases, leaving 15 bases of the junction unmatched. DNA of the CDR3: TGTGCCAGCAGCCGACCATCCGGGACTAGCGGGAGTATGAAGAATGAGCAGTTCTTC. Protein sequence: CASSRPSGTSGSMKNEQFF.

This clonotype was seen only a few times. The genes are TRBV29-1 and TRBJ2-5; TRBD2 matches at 14 bases. CDR3 length: 15 residues. Germline trimming cut 6 bases from V and 5 bases from J; bases unmatched to any gene: 8. Per the germline V gene, CDR1 is SQVTM and CDR2 is ANQGSEA. This CDR3 is CSVAGTSGSRETQYF. CDR3 bases: TGCAGCGTCGCTGGGACTAGCGGGAGCCGTGAGACCCAGTACTTC.

This clonotype was recorded a few times. CDR3 sequence: CSARDRYRGRAGNQPQHF. Written as DNA, the CDR3 is TGCAGTGCTAGAGATCGCTACAGGGGTCGGGCGGGCAATCAGCCCCAGCATTTT. The chain joins TRBV20-1 to TRBJ1-5; 7 bases align to TRBD1. This CDR3 has 18 residues. Germline V gives CDR1 DFQATT, CDR2 SNEGSKA (reference sequence). J was trimmed by 2 bases and V by 0 bases; bases with no gene match: 13.

The rearrangement joins TRBV20-1 to TRBJ1-5; TRBD1 is a possible D gene (6 bases). Germline loops: CDR1 DFQATT, CDR2 SNEGSKA (reference sequence). This CDR3 contains 14 residues. V was cut by 0 bases and J by 4 bases, with 10 bases left in between. The CDR3 coding sequence is TGCAGTGCTAGAGATCCCCAGGGGAATCAGCCCCAGCATTTT. Its translation is CSARDPQGNQPQHF.

This clonotype occurred a few times. The chain uses TRBV6-5 and TRBJ2-2, with 8 bases fitting TRBD2. The CDR3 length is 17 residues. The trim removed 8 bases at V and 1 base at J, leaving 12 bases unmatched. Germline CDR1 and CDR2: MNHEY and SVGAGI. Written as DNA, the CDR3 is TGTGCCAGCCGCGCGGATGGGGGACTAGTGAACACCGGGGAGCTGTTTTTT. Translation: CASRADGGLVNTGELFF.

This chain connects TRBV20-1 to TRBJ2-4; TRBD1 might be the D (6 bases). The DNA matches TRBJ2-7 better at its end, which makes the J call doubtful. The V gene's germline CDR1 is DFQATT and CDR2 SNEGSKA (reference sequence). The length of the CDR3 is 12 residues. The chain's CDR3 is CSARNPGVEQYF. Here the CDR3 DNA reads TGCAGTGCTAGGAACCCAGGGGTCGAGCAGTACTTC.

This clonotype showed up just a few times. Written as DNA, the CDR3 is TGTGCCAGCAGCCCAGTACCTAGCGGGAGTATAGACGAGCAGTACTTC. It encodes CASSPVPSGSIDEQYF. This chain joins TRBV3-1 and TRBJ2-7, with 10 bases lining up with TRBD2. This CDR3 is built from 16 residues. V dropped 4 bases and J dropped 5; count of bases not matched to a gene: 11. CDR1 is LGHDT, CDR2 YNNKEL, per germline (reference sequence).

The chain employs TRBV10-3 and TRBJ1-1; D not resolved. The CDR3 is 16 residues long. V lost 3 bases, J lost 2 bases, and 16 bases lay in between. The germline V gene encodes CDR1 ENHRY and CDR2 SYGVKD. The CDR3 loop is CAISDLPRIINTEAFF. Written as DNA, the CDR3 is TGTGCCATCAGTGATCTCCCCCGGATAATAAACACTGAAGCTTTCTTT.

V usage is TRBV10-3 and J usage is TRBJ2-1, with D tentatively TRBD1 (6 bases). V shed 10 bases and J shed 6 bases, with 13 bases lying between them. This CDR3 is 12 amino acids long. Germline CDR1 and CDR2: ENHRY and SYGVKD. CDR3 region: CATRGTFNEQFF. The DNA of the CDR3 is TGTGCCACCAGGGGTACGTTCAATGAGCAGTTCTTC.

The chain carries TRBV5-1 and TRBJ1-1; 7 positions match TRBD1. Germline CDR1 SGHRS, CDR2 YFSETQ. The CDR3 runs 13 residues. V dropped 4 bases and J dropped 3; count of bases not matched to a gene: 3. The CDR3 spells CASSGTGDTEAFF. The CDR3 region has the DNA TGCGCCAGCAGCGGCACAGGGGACACTGAAGCTTTCTTT. Using reference TRBV5-1 and TRBJ1-1 for the parts outside the CDR3, the full variable domain is KAGVTQTPRYLIKTRGQQVTLSCSPISGHRSVSWYQQTPGQGLQFLFEYFSETQRNKGNFPGRFSGRQFSNSRSEMNVSTLELGDSALYLCASSGTGDTEAFFGQGTRLTVV.

This chain links TRBV29-1 with TRBJ1-2; 11 nucleotides agree with TRBD1. Losses at the gene ends were 4 bases for V and 6 bases for J; bases not matched to a gene: 10. The CDR3 is made up of 15 amino acids. From germline, CDR1 is SQVTM and CDR2 ANQGSEA. The CDR3 region is CSVVAPGTGGDGYTF. The CDR3 nucleotides read TGCAGCGTTGTAGCCCCAGGGACAGGGGGGGATGGCTACACCTTC.

The genes are TRBV28 and TRBJ1-1, with D hard to call. Per germline, CDR1 MDHEN and CDR2 SYDVKM. V was cut by 6 bases and J by 4 bases, with 24 bases left in between. The CDR3 has 17 residues. The CDR3 is CASRTMPSSHGSTEAFF. CDR3 in DNA: TGTGCCAGCAGAACCATGCCATCCTCACACGGTAGCACTGAAGCTTTCTTT.

The rearrangement links TRBV20-1 to TRBJ2-3, with 7 nucleotides matching TRBD2. From germline, CDR1 is DFQATT and CDR2 SNEGSKA (reference sequence). The CDR3 is 15 amino acids. V lost 6 bases to trimming and J lost 6 bases; unmatched junction nucleotides: 15. CDR3 in amino acids: CSASLAGEPEDTQYF. CDR3 coding DNA: TGCAGTGCGAGCTTGGCGGGGGAGCCAGAGGATACGCAGTATTTT.

The V gene is TRBV10-2, the J gene TRBJ2-5; D not resolved. Germline V gene data show CDR1 as WSHSY and CDR2 as SAAADI. This CDR3 contains 11 residues. Trimming stripped 11 bases from V and 5 bases from J, with 12 bases between. The CDR3 sequence is CAPGPRETQYF. The DNA of the CDR3 is TGCGCCCCCGGACCAAGGGAGACCCAGTACTTC.

This clonotype was counted between two and nine times. The rearrangement joins TRBV20-1 to TRBJ2-7, with 7 bases lining up with TRBD1. Germline lookup yields CDR1 DFQATT and CDR2 SNEGSKA (reference sequence). The CDR3 loop spans 15 amino acids. After removal of 1 base from V and 3 bases from J, the junction contained 9 bases not matched to a gene. CDR3 residues: CSARGKGTEHYEQYF. The CDR3 DNA follows: TGCAGTGCTAGAGGGAAAGGGACAGAACACTACGAGCAGTACTTC.

This clonotype was seen only a few times. The genes are TRBV10-3 and TRBJ2-7, with 10 bases fitting TRBD2. The germline V gene has CDR1 ENHRY and CDR2 SYGVKD. V dropped 7 bases and J dropped 12; count of bases not matched to a gene: 9. The CDR3 contains 12 residues. CDR3 in amino acids: CAIIGLAGAGYF. DNA for the CDR3: TGTGCCATCATTGGGCTAGCGGGAGCGGGGTACTTC.

The chain uses TRBV27 and TRBJ1-2; 10 nucleotides line up with TRBD1. The germline V gene has CDR1 MNHEY and CDR2 SMNVEV (reference sequence). This CDR3 has 17 amino acids. Losses at the gene ends were 6 bases for V and 1 base for J; bases not matched to a gene: 11. CDR3 nucleotide sequence: TGTGCCAGCAGCAGACAGGGGGCTCTTTCTTATAACTATGGCTACACCTTC. As protein: CASSRQGALSYNYGYTF.